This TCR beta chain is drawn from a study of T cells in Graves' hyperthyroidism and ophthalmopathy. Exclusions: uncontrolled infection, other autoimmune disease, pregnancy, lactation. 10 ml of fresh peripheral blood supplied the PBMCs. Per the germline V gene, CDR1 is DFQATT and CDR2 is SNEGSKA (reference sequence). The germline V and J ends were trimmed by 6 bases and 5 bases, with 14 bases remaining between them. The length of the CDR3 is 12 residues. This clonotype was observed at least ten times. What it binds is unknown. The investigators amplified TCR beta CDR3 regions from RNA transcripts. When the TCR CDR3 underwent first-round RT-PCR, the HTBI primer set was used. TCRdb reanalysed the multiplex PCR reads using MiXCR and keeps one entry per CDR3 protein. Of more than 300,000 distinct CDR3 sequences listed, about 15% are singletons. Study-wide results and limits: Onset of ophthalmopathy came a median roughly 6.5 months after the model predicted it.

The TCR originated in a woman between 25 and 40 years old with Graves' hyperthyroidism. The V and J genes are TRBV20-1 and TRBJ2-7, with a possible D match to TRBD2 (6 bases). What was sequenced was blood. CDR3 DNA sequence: TGCAGTGCCCCGAGCGGGCACGACGAGCAGTACTTC. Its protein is CSAPSGHDEQYF.